A selection of T cell receptor beta chains follows, all from one sample in a study of cytomegalovirus exposure and HLA in healthy donors. Repertoires were generated with immunoSEQ multiplex PCR, while TCRdb's copy carries only in-frame clones and drops some. The profile covers fewer than 85,000 clones, with over 70% appearing a single time and around 6% taken by the ten largest. The specimen was PBMCs. Receptor source: a male donor in good health and CMV-seropositive. The CDR3 runs from the conserved cysteine through the conserved F or W. A D gene is named only where the DNA matches it firmly. Some rows have no size entry. The others give once, few or many, or a class for an expanded clone.

d_call: -; v_call: TRBV19; clone_size: -; j_call: TRBJ1-4; cdr3_nt: TGTGCCAGTAGTATTGGTAGCCCTAATGAAAAACTGTTTTTT; cdr3_aa: CASSIGSPNEKLFF
d_call: TRBD1; v_call: TRBV7-9; clone_size: once; j_call: TRBJ2-7; cdr3_nt: TGTGCCAGCAGCCCGGGACAGCCAACACTCTACGAGCAGTACTTC; cdr3_aa: CASSPGQPTLYEQYF
d_call: TRBD2; v_call: TRBV6-1; clone_size: -; j_call: TRBJ2-3; cdr3_nt: TGTGCCAGCAGTGAGATAGCGGGTCATACGCAGTATTTT; cdr3_aa: CASSEIAGHTQYF
d_call: -; v_call: TRBV12-5; clone_size: once; j_call: TRBJ2-1; cdr3_nt: TGTGCTAGTGGTTTGGGGGTAGCGACAAACAATGAGCAGTTCTTC; cdr3_aa: CASGLGVATNNEQFF
d_call: -; v_call: TRBV7-2; clone_size: -; j_call: TRBJ2-5; cdr3_nt: TGTGCCAGCAGCTCGGACTCAAAAGGGGAGACCCAGTACTTC; cdr3_aa: CASSSDSKGETQYF
d_call: -; v_call: TRBV5-4; clone_size: -; j_call: TRBJ2-3; cdr3_nt: TGTGCCAGCAGCTTGACTAGCCGCACAGATACGCAGTATTTT; cdr3_aa: CASSLTSRTDTQYF
d_call: -; v_call: TRBV5-1; clone_size: -; j_call: TRBJ1-2; cdr3_nt: TGCGCCAGCAGCTTGGTTGCGGGAGGGTATGGCTACACCTTC; cdr3_aa: CASSLVAGGYGYTF
d_call: -; v_call: TRBV9; clone_size: -; j_call: TRBJ2-5; cdr3_nt: TGTGCCAGCAGCACCGCCGGAGGGCGGGAGACCCAGTACTTC; cdr3_aa: CASSTAGGRETQYF
d_call: TRBD1; v_call: TRBV7-2; clone_size: -; j_call: TRBJ2-1; cdr3_nt: TGTGCCAGCAGCTTTGACAGGGCGAATGAGCAGTTCTTC; cdr3_aa: CASSFDRANEQFF
d_call: TRBD2; v_call: TRBV18; clone_size: -; j_call: TRBJ2-3; cdr3_nt: TGTGCCAGCTCACCGACTAGCGGACCCACAGATACGCAGTATTTT; cdr3_aa: CASSPTSGPTDTQYF
d_call: -; v_call: TRBV6-1; clone_size: -; j_call: TRBJ1-1; cdr3_nt: TGTGCCAGCAGCTCCGGGAGCACTGAAGCTTTCTTT; cdr3_aa: CASSSGSTEAFF
d_call: -; v_call: TRBV21-1; clone_size: -; j_call: TRBJ1-5; cdr3_nt: TGTGCCAGCAGCAAAGAGTTCGGGCGAGGACAGGATCAGCCCCAGCATTTT; cdr3_aa: CASSKEFGRGQDQPQHF
d_call: -; v_call: TRBV28; clone_size: -; j_call: TRBJ1-1; cdr3_nt: TGTGCCAGCAGTTTAGGGGGCGCCACTGAAGCTTTCTTT; cdr3_aa: CASSLGGATEAFF
d_call: -; v_call: TRBV5-4; clone_size: few; j_call: TRBJ1-1; cdr3_nt: TGTGCCAGCAGCGTACGAGACCGGGGCACTGAAGCTTTCTTT; cdr3_aa: CASSVRDRGTEAFF
d_call: TRBD2; v_call: TRBV9; clone_size: -; j_call: TRBJ2-7; cdr3_nt: TGTGCCAGCAGCGTAGACAGCGGGAGATTCCCCGAGCAGTACTTC; cdr3_aa: CASSVDSGRFPEQYF
d_call: -; v_call: TRBV28; clone_size: once; j_call: TRBJ2-1; cdr3_nt: TGTGCCAGCAGTTTCGGACTCACAGATTCCTACAATGAGCAGTTCTTC; cdr3_aa: CASSFGLTDSYNEQFF
d_call: -; v_call: TRBV5-4; clone_size: -; j_call: TRBJ2-3; cdr3_nt: TGTGCCAGCAGCTTACTTCCCACCTTAGATACGCAGTATTTT; cdr3_aa: CASSLLPTLDTQYF
d_call: TRBD2; v_call: TRBV5-1; clone_size: -; j_call: TRBJ2-3; cdr3_nt: TGCGCCAGCAGCTTCGGACTAGCGGAAGATACGCAGTATTTT; cdr3_aa: CASSFGLAEDTQYF
d_call: TRBD2; v_call: TRBV2; clone_size: -; j_call: TRBJ2-1; cdr3_nt: TGTGCCAGCAGTGCGCGGACTAGCGGTTACAATGAGCAGTTCTTC; cdr3_aa: CASSARTSGYNEQFF
d_call: -; v_call: TRBV21-1; clone_size: -; j_call: TRBJ2-6; cdr3_nt: TGTGCCAGCAGCAACCGGGACAGCCTCTCTGGGGCCAACGTCCTGACTTTC; cdr3_aa: CASSNRDSLSGANVLTF
d_call: -; v_call: TRBV15; clone_size: -; j_call: TRBJ1-2; cdr3_nt: TGTGCCACCAGCGAGGGACTGCCTTATGGCTACACCTTC; cdr3_aa: CATSEGLPYGYTF
d_call: -; v_call: TRBV9; clone_size: -; j_call: TRBJ2-1; cdr3_nt: TGTGCCAGCAGCGTATCTCCCTCTATCCTTGCGAATGAGCAGTTCTTC; cdr3_aa: CASSVSPSILANEQFF
d_call: -; v_call: TRBV6-5; clone_size: -; j_call: TRBJ2-2; cdr3_nt: TGTGCCAGCAGCACCGCCAGGGAAGGCACCGGGGAGCTGTTTTTT; cdr3_aa: CASSTAREGTGELFF
d_call: -; v_call: TRBV30; clone_size: -; j_call: TRBJ1-4; cdr3_nt: TGTGCCTGGAGTTGGGGGCGTGGTGAAAAACTGTTTTTT; cdr3_aa: CAWSWGRGEKLFF
d_call: TRBD1; v_call: TRBV11-2; clone_size: -; j_call: TRBJ2-7; cdr3_nt: TGTGCCAGCAGCTTGGTGAGGGGACAGGGAAGCTCCTACGAGCAGTACTTC; cdr3_aa: CASSLVRGQGSSYEQYF
d_call: -; v_call: TRBV18; clone_size: -; j_call: TRBJ2-3; cdr3_nt: TGTGCCAGCTCACCAGTCTACAGGGTCCCTGGGGATACGCAGTATTTT; cdr3_aa: CASSPVYRVPGDTQYF
d_call: -; v_call: TRBV19; clone_size: -; j_call: TRBJ1-5; cdr3_nt: TGTGCCAGTAGTATAGCAGGGGTCAATCAGCCCCAGCATTTT; cdr3_aa: CASSIAGVNQPQHF
d_call: -; v_call: TRBV6-1; clone_size: -; j_call: TRBJ2-5; cdr3_nt: TGTGCCAGCAGTGGAACTCAGGGGGAGACCCAGTACTTC; cdr3_aa: CASSGTQGETQYF
d_call: TRBD1; v_call: TRBV30; clone_size: -; j_call: TRBJ2-1; cdr3_nt: TGTGCCTGGAGCGCCCCCGTACAGGGGCAGATTGAGCAGTTCTTC; cdr3_aa: CAWSAPVQGQIEQFF
d_call: -; v_call: TRBV6-5; clone_size: few; j_call: TRBJ2-7; cdr3_nt: TGTGCCAGCAGATGGGCCAACGAGCAGTACTTC; cdr3_aa: CASRWANEQYF
d_call: -; v_call: TRBV5-6; clone_size: -; j_call: TRBJ1-5; cdr3_nt: TGTGCCAGCAGCTTCACGGACAGACCCAATCAGCCCCAGCATTTT; cdr3_aa: CASSFTDRPNQPQHF
d_call: TRBD1; v_call: TRBV6-1; clone_size: -; j_call: TRBJ2-7; cdr3_nt: TGTGCCAGCAGTGAAGTGACAGGGCCGAGTTCCTACGAGCAGTACTTC; cdr3_aa: CASSEVTGPSSYEQYF
d_call: -; v_call: TRBV21-1; clone_size: -; j_call: TRBJ2-1; cdr3_nt: TGTGCCAGCTGCTGGGTTGACAGGGTCGGGAATGAGCAGTTCTTC; cdr3_aa: CASCWVDRVGNEQFF
d_call: -; v_call: TRBV5-5; clone_size: -; j_call: TRBJ2-3; cdr3_nt: TGTGCCAGCAGCTTTACAGCCCCAGATACGCAGTATTTT; cdr3_aa: CASSFTAPDTQYF
d_call: TRBD2; v_call: TRBV11-2; clone_size: -; j_call: TRBJ2-2; cdr3_nt: TGTGCCAGCAGCTCTCCATACTGGACTAGCGGAGTCTCAACCGGGGAGCTGTTTTTT; cdr3_aa: CASSSPYWTSGVSTGELFF
d_call: TRBD1; v_call: TRBV7-9; clone_size: -; j_call: TRBJ1-2; cdr3_nt: TGTGCCAGCAGCTTAGGAAAAGGGGGCGGCAACTATGGCTACACCTTC; cdr3_aa: CASSLGKGGGNYGYTF
d_call: -; v_call: TRBV28; clone_size: -; j_call: TRBJ1-2; cdr3_nt: TGTGCCAGCAGTTTATTAGATTTGGGCGCAGGTGGCTACACCTTC; cdr3_aa: CASSLLDLGAGGYTF